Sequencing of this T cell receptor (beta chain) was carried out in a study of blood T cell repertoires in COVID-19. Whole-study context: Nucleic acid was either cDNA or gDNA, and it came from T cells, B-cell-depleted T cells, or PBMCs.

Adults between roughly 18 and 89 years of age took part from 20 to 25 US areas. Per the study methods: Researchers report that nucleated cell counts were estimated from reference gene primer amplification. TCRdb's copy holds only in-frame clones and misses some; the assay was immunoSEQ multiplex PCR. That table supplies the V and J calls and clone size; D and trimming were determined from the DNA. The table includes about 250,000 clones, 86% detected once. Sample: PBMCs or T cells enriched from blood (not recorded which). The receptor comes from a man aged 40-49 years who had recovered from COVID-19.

CDR3 in amino acids: CATSNDRGGNQPQHF. CDR3 sequence (DNA): TGTGCCACCAGCAACGACAGGGGTGGGAATCAGCCCCAGCATTTT. The J gene is TRBJ1-5, the V gene TRBV15; TRBD1 matches at 8 bases. V lost 4 bases and J lost 4; bases outside the gene matches: 6. This CDR3 spans 15 amino acids. Germline CDR1 reads LNHNV; CDR2 reads YYDKDF (reference sequence). Based on the CDR3 plus reference TRBV15 and TRBJ1-5, the full variable domain is DAMVIQNPRYQVTQFGKPVTLSCSQTLNHNVMYWYQQKSSQAPKLLFHYYDKDFNNEADTPDNFQSRRPNTSFCFLDIRSPGLGDTAMYLCATSNDRGGNQPQHFGDGTRLSIL.